This T cell receptor beta chain is from a study of regulatory T cells in long-lasting Graves disease. Investigators prepared the TCR beta libraries by applying iRepertoire HTBI primers and Arm-PCR of CDR3 regions. MiXCR was run by TCRdb on the multiplex PCR reads, yielding one entry per CDR3 protein. The data hold hundreds of thousands of distinct CDR3 sequences, with 25% to 35% observed a single time. Regarding this clonotype: Its antigen remains unidentified.

General study results and limits: Favoring TRBV28, TRBJ1-2 and TRBJ2-5 was a feature seen in persistent disease. Persistent patients had a count of shared public clonotypes (approximately 2,800) that exceeded that of new patients (about 970).

CDR3 length: 13 amino acids. Germline lookup yields CDR1 GTSNPN and CDR2 SVGIG (reference sequence). V lost 2 bases to trimming and J lost 5 bases; unmatched junction nucleotides: 4. Time point in this sample: persistent/refractory GD, antithyroid drugs over 5 years with positive TRAb. Making the TCR library involved RNA that had been extracted from PBMCs. This clonotype originated in a female donor with Graves disease. This chain links TRBV30 with TRBJ2-7; 9 bases align to TRBD2. This sample comprised peripheral blood mononuclear cells (PBMCs), obtained when the disease was refractory, from a patient treated with antithyroid drugs. CDR3 DNA sequence: TGTGCCTGGAGTTTTAGCGGGAGACACGAGCAGTACTTC. Translating gives CAWSFSGRHEQYF.